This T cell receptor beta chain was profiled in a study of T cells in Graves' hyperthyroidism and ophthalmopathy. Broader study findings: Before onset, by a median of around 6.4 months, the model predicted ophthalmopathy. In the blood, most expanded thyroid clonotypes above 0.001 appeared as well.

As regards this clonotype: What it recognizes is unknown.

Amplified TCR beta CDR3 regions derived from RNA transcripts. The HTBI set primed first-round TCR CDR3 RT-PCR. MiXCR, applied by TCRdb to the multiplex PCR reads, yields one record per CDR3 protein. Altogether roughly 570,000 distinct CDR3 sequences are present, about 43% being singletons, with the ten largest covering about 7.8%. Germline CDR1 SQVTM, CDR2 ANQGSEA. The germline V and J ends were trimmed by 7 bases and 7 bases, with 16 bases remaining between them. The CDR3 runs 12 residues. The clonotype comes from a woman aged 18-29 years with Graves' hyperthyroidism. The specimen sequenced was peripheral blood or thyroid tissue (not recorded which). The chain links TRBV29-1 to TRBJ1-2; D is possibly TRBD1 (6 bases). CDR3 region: CSDHPGDFGYTF. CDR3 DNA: TGCAGCGACCACCCAGGGGACTTTGGCTACACCTTC.